A single TCR beta chain is shown here with its context. This entry is derived from a study of control samples from healthy donors and cancer patients. The CDR3 is 10 amino acids. Trimming stripped 6 bases from V and 11 bases from J, with 10 bases between. Using immunoSEQ multiplex PCR, the repertoire was profiled, and TCRdb retains in-frame clones only, with some absent. The sample table sets out under 200,000 clones. Sequencing input: blood. The clonotype comes from a woman aged 25 to 39 in good health. V is TRBV12-3 or TRBV12-4 and J is TRBJ1-1; no clear D gene. CDR3 loop: CASSGRVAFF. The CDR3 region has the DNA TGTGCCAGCAGCGGGAGGGTGGCTTTCTTT.